The 22 T cell receptor beta chains below all came from one sample that was sequenced in a study of control samples from healthy donors and cancer patients. Here immunoSEQ multiplex PCR was the method, and the copy in TCRdb shows in-frame clones only, minus some. This table has just over 150,000 clones, roughly 90% appearing once. Material for sequencing was blood. These receptors were taken from a man aged 30-40 years in good health.

The chain employs TRBV30 and TRBJ1-6; 8 bases align to TRBD1. The CDR3 loop spans 13 amino acids. The J segment lost 7 bases and the V segment lost 2 bases, leaving 1 base of the junction unmatched. Germline CDR1 is GTSNPN and CDR2 is SVGIG (reference sequence). This CDR3 reads CAWSQGANSPLHF. The DNA of the CDR3 is TGTGCCTGGAGTCAGGGGGCCAATTCACCCCTCCACTTT. Drawing the rest from reference TRBV30 and TRBJ1-6, the complete variable domain is SQTIHQWPATLVQPVGSPLSLECTVEGTSNPNLYWYRQAAGRGLQLLFYSVGIGQISSEVPQNLSASRPQDRQFILSSKKLLLSDSGFYLCAWSQGANSPLHFGNGTRLTVT.

The chain has TRBV7-9 and TRBJ1-4, with a tentative D call TRBD1 (5 bases). Germline V lookup: CDR1 SEHNR, CDR2 FQNEAQ (reference sequence). V gave up 3 bases and J gave up 7 bases, with 18 bases separating them. The CDR3 totals 16 residues. Written as DNA, the CDR3 is TGTGCCAGCAGCTTGAATACAGGCCCTTCGAGTGAAAAACTGTTTTTT. This translates into CASSLNTGPSSEKLFF.

This chain links TRBV4-2 with TRBJ2-7; TRBD2 matches at 8 bases. Germline CDR1 reads LGHNA; CDR2 reads YNFKEQ. The junction had 6 bases not matched to a gene; V was cut back by 1 base and J by 4 bases. The length of the CDR3 is 15 residues. CDR3 protein: CASSQGGTRGYEQYF. The CDR3 DNA follows: TGTGCCAGCAGCCAAGGGGGGACTAGAGGTTACGAGCAGTACTTC.

The chain recombines TRBV5-8 with TRBJ1-4, with a weak D call TRBD1 (5 bases). This CDR3 contains 14 residues. Trimming took off 0 bases at V and 3 bases at J, with 6 bases between the two ends. CDR1 SGHTS and CDR2 YDEGEE come from the germline V gene. The CDR3 loop reads CASSLEGANEKLFF. The CDR3 DNA follows: TGTGCCAGCAGCTTGGAAGGGGCTAATGAAAAACTGTTTTTT.

The rearrangement uses TRBV19 and TRBJ1-1; no clear D. With 7 bases removed from V and 1 base from J, the gap between germline ends came to 4 bases. Per the germline V gene, CDR1 is LNHDA and CDR2 is SQIVND (reference sequence). The CDR3 consists of 11 residues. CDR3 in amino acids: CASIKNTEAFF. The CDR3 DNA follows: TGTGCCAGTATAAAGAACACTGAAGCTTTCTTT.

This rearrangement joins TRBV4-3 to TRBJ2-5; 11 positions match TRBD2. The CDR3 contains 14 residues. In germline, CDR1 is LGHNA, CDR2 YSLEER. The V segment lost 1 base and the J segment 5 bases; nucleotides outside the gene matches: 0. The CDR3 loop reads CASSQASGRETQYF. The DNA for the CDR3 is TGCGCCAGCAGCCAAGCTAGCGGGAGGGAGACCCAGTACTTC.

V is TRBV28 and J is TRBJ2-6; the D call may be TRBD1 or TRBD2 (6 bases each). The V gene's germline CDR1 is MDHEN and CDR2 SYDVKM. V was trimmed by 5 bases and J by 4 bases, leaving 18 bases between them. The CDR3 extends over 17 amino acids. The CDR3 DNA follows: TGTGCCAGCAGTCCTGTTTCTAGGGGGGCCGGGGCCAACGTCCTGACTTTC. Its protein is CASSPVSRGAGANVLTF.

The chain is built from TRBV9 and TRBJ2-3; 9 bases are shared with TRBD1. The CDR3 spans 15 residues. Germline V CDR1 and CDR2: SGDLS, YYNGEE. V lost 3 bases, J lost 2 bases, and 4 bases stayed unmatched. In nucleotides, the CDR3 is TGTGCCAGCAGCGCACAGGGGGCTTTCACAGATACGCAGTATTTT. Translating it yields CASSAQGAFTDTQYF.

This chain joins TRBV18 and TRBJ1-5; 7 nucleotides align to TRBD1. CDR1 KGHSH and CDR2 LQKENI come from the germline V gene. J gave up 3 bases and V 4 bases, and 3 bases lay outside the gene matches. CDR3 length: 14 amino acids. The CDR3 loop reads CASSLGTVNQPQHF. The DNA for the CDR3 is TGTGCCAGCTCACTCGGGACAGTCAATCAGCCCCAGCATTTT.

This rearrangement joins TRBV25-1 to TRBJ2-7; D is unresolved. CDR1 MGHDK and CDR2 SYGVNS come from the germline V gene. Trimming pared 7 bases from V and 3 bases from J, leaving 10 bases between. This CDR3 comprises 12 residues. Here the CDR3 reads CASTTGLYEQYF. In DNA form, the CDR3 reads TGTGCCAGCACAACTGGGCTCTACGAGCAGTACTTC.

V gene TRBV6-5 combines with J gene TRBJ1-5; D is possibly TRBD1 (5 bases). Trimming took 2 bases from V and 7 from J, leaving 12 bases between them. Germline V gene sequence: CDR1 MNHEY, CDR2 SVGAGI. There are 14 residues in the CDR3. As DNA, the CDR3 is TGTGCCAGCAGTTACAGGGGCGGAGGCCAGCCCCAGCATTTT. It yields the protein CASSYRGGGQPQHF.

This chain links TRBV5-6 with TRBJ2-6, with D unclear. The CDR3 extends over 16 amino acids. The V gene's germline CDR1 is SGHDT and CDR2 YYEEEE. Trimming cost V 0 bases and J 4 bases, with 11 bases left between them. CDR3 DNA: TGTGCCAGCAGCTTGGGCCCCCCTACCGGGGCCAACGTCCTGACTTTC. Its protein product is CASSLGPPTGANVLTF.

The chain joins TRBV7-2 to TRBJ2-5; 8 bases are shared with TRBD1. J gave up 4 bases and V 5 bases, and 6 bases lay outside the gene matches. Germline loops: CDR1 SGHTA, CDR2 FQGNSA. The CDR3 contains 14 residues. The CDR3 DNA reads as TGTGCCAGCAGCCTCGACAGGGGAGTAGAGACCCAGTACTTC. It translates to CASSLDRGVETQYF.

This sequence joins TRBV6-4 and TRBJ1-6, with 8 bases identical to TRBD1. The CDR3 contains 14 residues. CDR1 is MRHNA and CDR2 is SNTAGT in the germline V gene. V was clipped by 6 bases and J by 7 bases; unmatched bases: 5. The CDR3 DNA follows: TGTGCCAGCAGAGGACAGGGTTTAAATTCACCCCTCCACTTT. Protein product: CASRGQGLNSPLHF.

The chain couples TRBV5-8 to TRBJ1-2, with D tentatively TRBD1 (6 bases). Germline CDR1 reads SGHTS; CDR2 reads YDEGEE. Trimming cost V 2 bases and J 8 bases, with 16 bases left between them. The CDR3 has 14 residues. This CDR3 reads CASSFGGASRGYTF. The CDR3 DNA reads as TGTGCCAGCAGCTTCGGGGGGGCCTCGCGCGGCTACACCTTC.

The gene calls are TRBV6-6 and TRBJ2-5, with 8 bases aligning to TRBD1. From germline, CDR1 is MNHNY and CDR2 SVGAGI (reference sequence). The CDR3 consists of 14 residues. The J segment lost 5 bases and the V segment lost 5 bases, leaving 7 bases of the junction unmatched. CDR3 sequence (DNA): TGTGCCAGCAGTAACAGGGGGTCGATGGAGACCCAGTACTTC. Protein: CASSNRGSMETQYF.

The rearrangement joins TRBV10-1 to TRBJ1-4, with D unresolved. The CDR3 length is 15 residues. In germline, CDR1 is WNHNN, CDR2 SYGVQD (reference sequence). The germline V and J ends were trimmed by 0 bases and 8 bases, with 13 bases remaining between them. The CDR3 loop is CASSESWRVSEKLFF. The CDR3 DNA reads TGCGCCAGCAGTGAGTCCTGGAGGGTGAGCGAAAAACTGTTTTTT.

V usage is TRBV3-1 (or the pseudogene TRBV3-2) and J usage is TRBJ2-2, with D unclear. The length of the CDR3 is 14 residues. The V gene's germline CDR1 is LGHDT and CDR2 YNNKEL (reference sequence). The V end lost 0 bases, the J end lost 5 bases, and 7 bases lay between the germline ends. CDR3 protein: CASSQDLGTGELFF. In nucleotides, the CDR3 is TGTGCCAGCAGCCAAGATTTGGGGACCGGGGAGCTGTTTTTT.

This sequence joins TRBV5-1 and TRBJ2-2; D remains unclear. Germline loops: CDR1 SGHRS, CDR2 YFSETQ. CDR3 length equals 14 residues. The V end lost 0 bases, the J end lost 5 bases, and 8 bases lay between the germline ends. CDR3 residues: CASSLEGYTGELFF. Here the CDR3 DNA reads TGCGCCAGCAGCTTGGAAGGGTATACCGGGGAGCTGTTTTTT.

This chain connects TRBV9 to TRBJ1-2; D gene uncertain. V was shortened by 0 bases and J by 2 bases, with 8 bases between the two germline ends. CDR3 length: 14 residues. CDR1 is SGDLS, CDR2 YYNGEE, per germline. This chain's CDR3 is CASSVAQRNYGYTF. The DNA of the CDR3 is TGTGCCAGCAGCGTAGCCCAAAGAAACTATGGCTACACCTTC.

The chain joins TRBV10-3 to TRBJ1-2; TRBD1 is a possible D gene (6 bases). The CDR3 runs 18 residues. The germline V gene has CDR1 ENHRY and CDR2 SYGVKD. V lost 2 bases, J lost 8 bases, and 27 bases lay in between. The CDR3 loop reads CAISEHLGRTVNRPGYTF. In DNA, the CDR3 is TGTGCCATCAGTGAGCACCTCGGAAGGACAGTGAATAGACCGGGCTACACCTTC.

As for this clone: This CDR3 is also generated by other DNA sequences in the sample. CDR3 DNA sequence: TGTGCCAGCTCACCTGACTACGAGCAGTACTTC. Its translation is CASSPDYEQYF. The chain links TRBV18 to TRBJ2-7; D ambiguous. Germline V CDR1 and CDR2: KGHSH, LQKENI. Trimming shortened V by 3 bases and J by 3 bases, and 3 bases separated the two germline ends. This CDR3 is built from 11 residues. The full variable domain, rest sourced from reference TRBV18 and TRBJ2-7, is NAGVMQNPRHLVRRRGQEARLRCSPMKGHSHVYWYRQLPEEGLKFMVYLQKENIIDESGMPKERFSAEFPKEGPSILRIQQVVRGDSAAYFCASSPDYEQYFGPGTRLTVT.